Included here is one T cell receptor beta chain sequence, with context. No cognate antigen has been identified for it. No quality values exist for individual bases; no much larger clone is one base distant. This sample is part of a study of blood T cell repertoires in COVID-19 (dated by TCRdb to about 2020). Context from the whole study: Samples from collaborators originated in the United States, Italy and Spain and spanned both the acute and convalescent phases of COVID-19. Where available, HLA class I and class II types were taken from metadata supplied by the sample provider and were not determined by assay-based typing. The samples were drawn from two sources: the first 160 participants of the ongoing ImmuneRACE study, and 1,000 to 1,500 subjects contributed by 6 global collaborators. Deeply sampled blood TCRbeta repertoires from subjects exposed to, actively infected with, or recovered from COVID-19 were included in the dataset. A de-identified subject ID, COVID-19 status, age in years and sex were almost always included in the sample metadata. The prospective study material was composed of cDNA or gDNA derived from T cells, B-cell-depleted T cells, or PBMCs. A freely available public database, intended as a resource for researchers studying the immune response to SARS-CoV-2, is where the repertoires were released. The paper as a whole reports these results and caveats: The quantity of clinical and demographic metadata differed by source and by participant and was supplied without curation.

The immunoSEQ Assay, a bias-controlled multiplex PCR, was used to amplify TCRbeta CDR3 regions from genomic DNA. The authors processed their data as follows. Nucleated cell counts per sample were estimated from amplification of reference gene primers within the assay. To quantify the absolute abundance of each unique TCRbeta CDR3 rearrangement, sequence reads were collapsed and filtered. Productive Simpson clonality was computed per sample as the square root of Simpson's diversity index over productive rearrangements. In TCRdb, the immuneACCESS table is reduced to in-frame sequences with V and J assigned. These tables do not hold every clone; where another copy was compared, an unresolved V gene accounts for under half, and the others remain unexplained. Clone size and the V and J calls come from that table; the DNA yielded D and trimming. The sample table shows 250,000 to 350,000 clones, and roughly 90% are seen once. 10% to 12% of the sample is in the top ten clones.

V is pared back by 1 base and J by 4 bases, with 21 bases lying between the germline termini. The CDR3 sequence holds 18 residues, the cysteine and phenylalanine included. Only the CDR3 part of the read is kept: 54 bases, read in frame from the first base. CDR1 and CDR2 were assigned from the germline V gene as SGHVS and FQNEAQ. At one collaborating source in Seattle, patients were enrolled during active infection and were followed longitudinally through the course of disease. Whole blood was collected in K2EDTA tubes by collaborating institutions according to the institutions' own protocols. Collaborator samples were shipped for TCRbeta analysis as frozen whole blood, isolated PBMCs, or DNA extracted from either sample type.

Sequenced: peripheral blood. This sequence uses TRBV7-8 and TRBJ2-3; the D segment could be TRBD1, given 8 matching bases. The receptor's source is a woman in her 30s with COVID-19, enrolled during active disease. The nucleotide sequence is TGTGCCAGCAGCTTAGTGGGACAGGCGCCAGGGGGGGCAGATACGCAGTATTTT. This codes for CASSLVGQAPGGADTQYF.